This TCR beta chain was identified during a study of T cell responses to AZD1222 COVID-19 vaccine. Study-level information: Pooled samples include second doses given at about 4 or 12 weeks. Overall study findings and caveats: Donor demographics were predominantly white British with a female majority; clonal diversity may be underestimated. Recipients of AZD1222 seropositive at baseline numbered only 6 or 7.

This CDR3 is built from 14 residues. Germline CDR1 SGHRS, CDR2 YFSETQ. V was shortened by 3 bases and J by 1 base, with 10 bases between the two germline ends. Libraries were prepared by immunoSEQ multiplex PCR; TCRdb keeps only in-frame clonotypes and omits some of them. The sample has 99,000 or so clones, nearly 90% seen once; the top ten hold approximately 2.9%. About this clone itself: What it binds is not known.

The clonotype comes from an adult in good health. The chain combines TRBV5-1 with TRBJ1-1; TRBD1 might be the D (5 bases). Sequencing was performed on peripheral blood, taken on day 0 of AZD1222 vaccination. CDR3 coding DNA: TGCGCCAGCAGCTCCCAGGGTTCGAACACTGAAGCTTTCTTT. Translated, it gives CASSSQGSNTEAFF.